Sequencing of this TCR beta chain was carried out in a study of radiotherapy plus CTLA-4 blockade in lung cancer. This clone appeared a single time. The antigen remains unidentified. Clones were sequenced by immunoSEQ multiplex PCR, and TCRdb holds only the in-frame ones, with some missing. This sample has about 53,000 clones, with 70% to 90% found just once. Study outcomes and limitations: Subsequent to radiotherapy plus ipilimumab, tumor-derived TCR clones underwent expansion in blood.

V was pared by 3 bases and J by 11 bases, with 16 bases between. Germline V gene lookup returns CDR1 SGHVS and CDR2 FQNEAQ. The CDR3 spans 13 residues. The sample in question was peripheral blood, obtained from a patient treated with radiotherapy plus ipilimumab. The V gene is TRBV7-8, the J gene TRBJ1-1; no reliable D call. The source is a human donor with non-small cell lung cancer whose response to radiotherapy plus ipilimumab could not be evaluated. The CDR3 sequence: CASSFMAAVGAFF. The CDR3 bases are TGTGCCAGCAGCTTTATGGCGGCGGTTGGGGCTTTCTTT. Full variable domain (missing parts from reference TRBV7-8 and TRBJ1-1): GAGVSQSPRYKVAKRGQDVALRCDPISGHVSLFWYQQALGQGPEFLTYFQNEAQLDKSGLPSDRFFAERPEGSVSTLKIQRTQQEDSAVYLCASSFMAAVGAFFGQGTRLTVV.